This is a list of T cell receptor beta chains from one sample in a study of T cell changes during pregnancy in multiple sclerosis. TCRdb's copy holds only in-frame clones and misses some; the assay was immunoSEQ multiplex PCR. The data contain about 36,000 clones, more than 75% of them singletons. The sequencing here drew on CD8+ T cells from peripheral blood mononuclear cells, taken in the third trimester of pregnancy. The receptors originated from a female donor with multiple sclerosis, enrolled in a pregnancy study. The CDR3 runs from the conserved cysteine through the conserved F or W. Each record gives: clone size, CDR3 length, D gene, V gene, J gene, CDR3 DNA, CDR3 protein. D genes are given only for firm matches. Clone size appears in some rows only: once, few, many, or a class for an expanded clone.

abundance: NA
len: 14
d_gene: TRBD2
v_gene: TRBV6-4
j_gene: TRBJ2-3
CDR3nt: TGTGCCAGCAGTGAAGGAAATAGCGGGGATACGCAGTATTTT
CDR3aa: CASSEGNSGDTQYF

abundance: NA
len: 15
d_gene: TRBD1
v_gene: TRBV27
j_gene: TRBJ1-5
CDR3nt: TGTGCCAGCGGAAGGACAGGGGCGGGCAATCAGCCCCAGCATTTT
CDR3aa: CASGRTGAGNQPQHF

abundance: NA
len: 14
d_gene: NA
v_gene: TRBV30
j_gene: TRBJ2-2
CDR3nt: TGTGCCTGGAGTATCAGGGGATGGTCCGGGGAGCTGTTTTTT
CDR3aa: CAWSIRGWSGELFF

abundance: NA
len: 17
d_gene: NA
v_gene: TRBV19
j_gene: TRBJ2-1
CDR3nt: TGTGCCAGTAGTATAGTGGCCCGCGGGGGCGCCAACAATGAGCAGTTCTTC
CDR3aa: CASSIVARGGANNEQFF

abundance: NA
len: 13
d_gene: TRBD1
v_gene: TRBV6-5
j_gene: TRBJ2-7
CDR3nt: TGTGCCAGCAGTTACGGACAGGGAGTCGAGCAGTACTTC
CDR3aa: CASSYGQGVEQYF

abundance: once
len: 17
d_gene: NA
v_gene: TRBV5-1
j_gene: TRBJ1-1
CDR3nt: TGCGCCAGCAGCTCCCGGGGTTTGCAGCGGTTGAACACTGAAGCTTTCTTT
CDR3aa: CASSSRGLQRLNTEAFF

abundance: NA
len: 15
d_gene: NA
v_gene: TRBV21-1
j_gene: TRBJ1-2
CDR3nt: TGTGCCAGCAGCAACATTCGAGGCGGCCTGGCGGGCTACACCTTC
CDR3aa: CASSNIRGGLAGYTF

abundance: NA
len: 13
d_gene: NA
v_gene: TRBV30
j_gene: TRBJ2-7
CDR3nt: TGTGCCTGGCGTCACGGTTGGGAGTCCGAGCAGTACTTC
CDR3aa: CAWRHGWESEQYF

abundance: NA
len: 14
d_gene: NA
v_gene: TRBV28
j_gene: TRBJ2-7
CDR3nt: TGTGCCAGCAGTTTCCGCGGGGGCCCAGACGAGCAGTACTTC
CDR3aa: CASSFRGGPDEQYF

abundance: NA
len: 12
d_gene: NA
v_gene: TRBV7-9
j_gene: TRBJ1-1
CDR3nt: TGTGCCAGCAGCCCCACGGGGATGGGAGCTTTCTTT
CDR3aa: CASSPTGMGAFF

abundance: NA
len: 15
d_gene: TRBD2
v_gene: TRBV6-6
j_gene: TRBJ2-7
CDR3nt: TGTGCCAGCAGTTACGGGACTAGTTCGGGCTACGAGCAGTACTTC
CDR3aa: CASSYGTSSGYEQYF

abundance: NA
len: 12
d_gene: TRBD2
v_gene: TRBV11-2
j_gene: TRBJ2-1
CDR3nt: TGTGCCAGCAGCTTCGGGGGGACCCCTCCGTTCTTC
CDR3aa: CASSFGGTPPFF

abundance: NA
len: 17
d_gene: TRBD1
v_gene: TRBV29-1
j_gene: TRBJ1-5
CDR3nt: TGCAGCGCTTCTGAGGGACCGGGACAGGGATCGGGGCAGCCCCAGCATTTT
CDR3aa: CSASEGPGQGSGQPQHF

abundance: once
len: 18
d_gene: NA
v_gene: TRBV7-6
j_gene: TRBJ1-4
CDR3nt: TGTGCCAGCAGCCCCCACCCAGGGCGGAAAGCAACTAATGAAAAACTGTTTTTT
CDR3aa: CASSPHPGRKATNEKLFF

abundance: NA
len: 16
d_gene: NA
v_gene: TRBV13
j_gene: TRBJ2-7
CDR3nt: TGTGCCAGCAGCGGAGACGGGAGCGGCCACTCCTACGAGCAGTACTTC
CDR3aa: CASSGDGSGHSYEQYF

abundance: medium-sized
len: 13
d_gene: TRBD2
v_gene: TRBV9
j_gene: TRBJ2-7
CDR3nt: TGTGCCAGCAGCGTCGGGACTAGGGACGAGCAGTACTTC
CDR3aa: CASSVGTRDEQYF

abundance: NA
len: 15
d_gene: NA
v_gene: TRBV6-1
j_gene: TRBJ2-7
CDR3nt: TGTGCCAGCAGTGAAGAAGAGGGGGGGTCCTACGAGCAGTACTTC
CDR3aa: CASSEEEGGSYEQYF

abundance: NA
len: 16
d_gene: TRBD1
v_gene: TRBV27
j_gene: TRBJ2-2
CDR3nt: TGTGCCAGCAAGCTAGGGACAGCGACGAACACCGGGGAGCTGTTTTTT
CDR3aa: CASKLGTATNTGELFF

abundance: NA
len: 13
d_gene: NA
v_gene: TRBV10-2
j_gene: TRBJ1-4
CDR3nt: TGCGCCAGCACGCAGGCGTTTAATGAAAAACTGTTTTTT
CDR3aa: CASTQAFNEKLFF

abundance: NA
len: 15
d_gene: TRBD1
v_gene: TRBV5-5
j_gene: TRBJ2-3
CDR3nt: TGTGCCAGCAGTCTCCTTGGACAGGGCACAGATACGCAGTATTTT
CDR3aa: CASSLLGQGTDTQYF

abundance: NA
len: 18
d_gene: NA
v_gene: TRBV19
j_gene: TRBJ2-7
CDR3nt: TGTGCCAGTAGTGTCCGGGACACCCAAGGCCTCCCCCTCTACGAGCAGTACTTC
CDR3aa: CASSVRDTQGLPLYEQYF

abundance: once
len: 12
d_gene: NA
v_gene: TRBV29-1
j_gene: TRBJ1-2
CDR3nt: TGCAGCCTTTGGCAGGAAAACTATGGCTACACCTTC
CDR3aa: CSLWQENYGYTF

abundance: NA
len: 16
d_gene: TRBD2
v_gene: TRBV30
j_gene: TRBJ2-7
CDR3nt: TGTGCCTGGAAACGGACTAGCGGGGGCCTCTCCTACGAGCAGTACTTC
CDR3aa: CAWKRTSGGLSYEQYF

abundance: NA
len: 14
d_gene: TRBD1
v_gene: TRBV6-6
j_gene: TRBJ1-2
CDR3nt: TGTGCCAGCAGTAAAGACAGGGACAACTATGGCTACACCTTC
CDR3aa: CASSKDRDNYGYTF

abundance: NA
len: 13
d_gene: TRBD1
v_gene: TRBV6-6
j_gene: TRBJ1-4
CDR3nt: TGTGCCAGCAAAGACAGGGAGTCTGAAAAACTGTTTTTT
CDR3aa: CASKDRESEKLFF

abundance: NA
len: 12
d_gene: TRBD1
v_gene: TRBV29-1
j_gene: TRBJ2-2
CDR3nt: TGCAGCGTTGGGACAGGGGACGGGGAGCTGTTTTTT
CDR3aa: CSVGTGDGELFF

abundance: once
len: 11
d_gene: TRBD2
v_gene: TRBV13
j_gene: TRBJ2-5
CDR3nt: TGTGCCAGCAGCTACGGGGGGGCCCAGTACTTC
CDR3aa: CASSYGGAQYF

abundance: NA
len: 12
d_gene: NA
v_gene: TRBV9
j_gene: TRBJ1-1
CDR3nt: TGTGCCAGCAGCCCCGGAGGGGCTGAAGCTTTCTTT
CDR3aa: CASSPGGAEAFF

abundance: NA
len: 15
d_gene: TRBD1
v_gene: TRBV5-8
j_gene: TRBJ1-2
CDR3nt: TGTGCCAGCAGCCCCGGGACAGGGGGGCACTATGGCTACACCTTC
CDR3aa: CASSPGTGGHYGYTF

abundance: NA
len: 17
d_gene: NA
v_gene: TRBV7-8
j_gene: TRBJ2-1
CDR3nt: TGTGCCAGCAGCTTAGCGCCAGGGGTCTTCTCCTACAATGAGCAGTTCTTC
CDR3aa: CASSLAPGVFSYNEQFF

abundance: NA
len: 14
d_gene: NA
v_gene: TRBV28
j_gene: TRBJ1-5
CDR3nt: TGTGCCAGCAGTCGCCGACAGTACAATCAGCCCCAGCATTTT
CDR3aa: CASSRRQYNQPQHF

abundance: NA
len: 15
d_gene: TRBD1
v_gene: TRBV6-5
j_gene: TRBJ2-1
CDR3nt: TGTGCCAGCACTATCTTGGGGACAGCCTACAATGAGCAGTTCTTC
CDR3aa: CASTILGTAYNEQFF

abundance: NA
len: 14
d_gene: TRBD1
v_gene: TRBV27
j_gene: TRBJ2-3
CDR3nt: TGTGCCAGCGGGTCCAGGGGGTTAGCAGATACGCAGTATTTT
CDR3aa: CASGSRGLADTQYF

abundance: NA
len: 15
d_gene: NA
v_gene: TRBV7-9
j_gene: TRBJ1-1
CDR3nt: TGTGCCAGCAGCTTATTCCAGGGAATGAACACTGAAGCTTTCTTT
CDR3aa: CASSLFQGMNTEAFF

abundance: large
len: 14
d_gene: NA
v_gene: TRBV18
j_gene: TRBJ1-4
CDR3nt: TGTGCCAGCTTCTCCGGGACTCGGACTGAAAAACTGTTTTTT
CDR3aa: CASFSGTRTEKLFF

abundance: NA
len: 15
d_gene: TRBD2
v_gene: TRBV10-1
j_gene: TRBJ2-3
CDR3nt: TGCGCCAGCAGTGACCCTAGCGGGGGCACAGATACGCAGTATTTT
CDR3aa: CASSDPSGGTDTQYF

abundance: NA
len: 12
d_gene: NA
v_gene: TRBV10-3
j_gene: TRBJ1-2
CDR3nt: TGTGCCATCGGGCTCCGGGACATGGGCTACACCTTC
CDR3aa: CAIGLRDMGYTF

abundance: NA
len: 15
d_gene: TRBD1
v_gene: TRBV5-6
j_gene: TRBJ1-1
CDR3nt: TGTGCCAGCAGCCCGAGACAGGGACTGAACACTGAAGCTTTCTTT
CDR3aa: CASSPRQGLNTEAFF

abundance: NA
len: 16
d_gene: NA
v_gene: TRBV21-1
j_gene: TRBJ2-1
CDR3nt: TGTGCCAGCAGCAAAGGGACAGGGGGGTCCTACAATGAGCAGTTCTTC
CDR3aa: CASSKGTGGSYNEQFF

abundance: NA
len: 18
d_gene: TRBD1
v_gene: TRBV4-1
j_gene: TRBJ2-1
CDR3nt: TGCGCCAGCAGCCCCCGTCGAATCCGACAGGGTTATAGCGATGAGCAGTTCTTC
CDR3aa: CASSPRRIRQGYSDEQFF

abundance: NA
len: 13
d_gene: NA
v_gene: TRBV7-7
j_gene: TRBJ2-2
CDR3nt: TGTGCTAGCAGCTTGACACTTACCGGGGAGCTGTTTTTT
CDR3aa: CASSLTLTGELFF